Detailed here is one T cell receptor (beta chain). The source of the sample is a study of blood T cell repertoires in COVID-19. Turning to the study itself: T cells, B-cell-depleted T cells, or PBMCs provided the cDNA or gDNA that served as material.

Seattle researchers signed up patients amid active infection and tracked them longitudinally. The junction had 5 bases not matched to a gene; V was cut back by 0 bases and J by 2 bases. Germline values: CDR1 SGHDT, CDR2 YYEEEE. This CDR3 comprises 17 residues. Authors' data handling: The assay estimated nucleated cells by amplifying reference gene primers. Produced via immunoSEQ multiplex PCR; TCRdb's table is partial and in-frame only. The D gene and trimming were derived from the DNA, and the V and J assignments and clone size from that table. The sample shows roughly 500,000 clones, 89% of them seen only once.

The specimen sequenced was peripheral blood. The chain is built from TRBV5-6 and TRBJ2-3; 11 nucleotides match TRBD2. The sequence was collected from a man in his late teens or twenties with COVID-19, enrolled during active disease. The CDR3 sequence is CASSLAGTSGITDTQYF. In DNA, the CDR3 is TGTGCCAGCAGCTTGGCCGGGACTAGCGGAATCACAGATACGCAGTATTTT.